A single sample is the source of the 25 T cell receptor beta chains below, sequenced in a study of OX40 agonist ivuxolimab in advanced cancers. The table came from immunoSEQ multiplex PCR; TCRdb's copy has only in-frame clones and leaves some out. Found here are 60,000 to 75,000 clones, roughly nine tenths of them singletons; the top ten hold 13% to 15%. Source: CD4+ or CD8+ T cells sorted from blood, taken in a trial of the OX40 agonist ivuxolimab. These receptors all stem from an adult with an advanced solid tumor such as melanoma, head and neck, liver or kidney cancer.

The CDR3 spells CASSFLEAGQGYEQYF. For the CDR3, the DNA is TGTGCCAGCAGCTTCTTAGAAGCGGGACAAGGCTACGAGCAGTACTTC. J is TRBJ2-7 and V is TRBV7-2; D is perhaps TRBD2 (7 bases). The CDR3 spans 16 residues. The germline CDR1 and CDR2 sequences are SGHTA and FQGNSA. Trimming stripped 3 bases from V and 3 bases from J, with 18 bases between.

The chain couples TRBV28 to TRBJ1-2; no definite D call. Between the trimmed V and J ends, which lost 5 bases and 3 bases, there was a span of 4 bases. The CDR3 length is 11 residues. CDR1 and CDR2 from the germline V gene are MDHEN and SYDVKM. The CDR3 DNA reads as TGTGCCAGCAGTGCTTACTATGGCTACACCTTC. Protein product: CASSAYYGYTF.

CDR3 bases: TGTGCCAGCAGCGCCCCTAGTGGGCTAAGTCAGCCCCAGCATTTT. Translating gives CASSAPSGLSQPQHF. The rearrangement links TRBV28 to TRBJ1-5; D call uncertain. The CDR3 runs 15 residues. The germline V gene has CDR1 MDHEN and CDR2 SYDVKM. V gave up 6 bases and J gave up 6 bases, with 18 bases separating them.

The chain has TRBV28 and TRBJ2-4; 9 nucleotides line up with TRBD2. CDR1 is MDHEN, CDR2 SYDVKM, per germline. V gave up 6 bases and J gave up 7 bases; unmatched junction bases: 22. This CDR3 is 19 amino acids long. The CDR3 DNA reads TGTGCCAGCAGCCACGGGCAGGGCGGGGCGGGAGGGCCGTGGAACATTCAGTACTTC. Translating gives CASSHGQGGAGGPWNIQYF.

The CDR3 sequence is CASRGSANYGYTF. CDR3 DNA: TGTGCCAGCAGGGGGAGCGCTAACTATGGCTACACCTTC. The chain recombines TRBV6-6 with TRBJ1-2; D remains unclear. CDR1 is MNHNY and CDR2 is SVGAGI in the germline V gene (reference sequence). The V end lost 6 bases, the J end lost 0 bases, and 8 bases lay between the germline ends. This CDR3 has 13 amino acids.

This clone was counted a few times. The genes are TRBV11-3 and TRBJ1-1, with D unclear. The germline gives CDR1 SGHNT, CDR2 YENEEA. The germline V and J ends were trimmed by 2 bases and 4 bases, with 2 bases remaining between them. The CDR3 is made up of 11 amino acids. CDR3 sequence: CASSLSTEAFF. CDR3 DNA: TGTGCCAGCAGCTTAAGCACTGAAGCTTTCTTT.

The chain carries TRBV19 and TRBJ1-2; 9 nucleotides line up with TRBD1. CDR3 length: 16 residues. The germline gives CDR1 LNHDA, CDR2 SQIVND (reference sequence). V gave up 5 bases and J gave up 4 bases; unmatched junction bases: 11. The CDR3 nucleotides read TGTGCCAGTAGTGGAAGCCCGGGACAGGGTTTCTATGGCTACACCTTC. It specifies CASSGSPGQGFYGYTF.

The rearrangement uses TRBV5-1 and TRBJ2-7, with 11 bases matching TRBD2. This CDR3 has 14 amino acids. In germline, CDR1 is SGHRS, CDR2 YFSETQ. Losses at the gene ends were 5 bases for V and 4 bases for J; bases not matched to a gene: 5. CDR3 amino acids: CASSTGTSGYEQYF. DNA of the CDR3: TGCGCCAGCAGTACCGGGACTAGCGGTTACGAGCAGTACTTC.

The rearrangement joins TRBV6-5 to TRBJ2-1, with 7 nucleotides matching TRBD2. The V gene end was trimmed by 2 bases and the J gene end by 7 bases; junction bases not matched to a gene: 8. The CDR3 has 15 amino acids. CDR1 MNHEY and CDR2 SVGAGI come from the germline V gene. DNA for the CDR3: TGTGCCAGCAGTTACGAGGGAGGGCCTGTTAATGAGCAGTTCTTC. It translates to CASSYEGGPVNEQFF.

This clone showed up just once. This rearrangement joins TRBV5-1 to TRBJ2-5; D unresolved. Germline loops: CDR1 SGHRS, CDR2 YFSETQ. V lost 0 bases and J lost 5, with 8 bases in between. This CDR3 comprises 13 residues. DNA of the CDR3: TGCGCCAGCAGCTTGGCAGGCCCCGAGACCCAGTACTTC. Translation: CASSLAGPETQYF.

This CDR3 reads CASSIRGRNSNQPQHF. CDR3 in DNA: TGTGCCAGTAGTATCCGGGGGAGAAATAGCAATCAGCCCCAGCATTTT. The rearrangement links TRBV19 to TRBJ1-5; the D gene is possibly TRBD1 (5 bases). This CDR3 comprises 16 residues. The V gene's germline CDR1 is LNHDA and CDR2 SQIVND (reference sequence). V lost 3 bases to trimming and J lost 0 bases, with 12 bases between them. Full variable domain (remainder filled in from reference TRBV19 and TRBJ1-5): DGGITQSPKYLFRKEGQNVTLSCEQNLNHDAMYWYRQDPGQGLRLIYYSQIVNDFQKGDIAEGYSVSREKKESFPLTVTSAQKNPTAFYLCASSIRGRNSNQPQHFGDGTRLSIL.

The chain carries TRBV7-8 and TRBJ2-7; possible D gene TRBD2, 5 bases. The CDR3 covers 15 residues. Germline lookup yields CDR1 SGHVS and CDR2 FQNEAQ. V was shortened by 2 bases and J by 4 bases, with 15 bases between the two germline ends. CDR3 region: CASSLSRVESYEQYF. DNA of the CDR3: TGTGCCAGCAGCTTATCGAGGGTTGAATCTTACGAGCAGTACTTC.

The chain links TRBV15 to TRBJ2-7; weak D call: TRBD1 (5 bases). Germline V gene sequence: CDR1 LNHNV, CDR2 YYDKDF (reference sequence). This CDR3 contains 16 residues. Trimming left V 4 bases short and J 2 bases short, with 18 bases between. The CDR3 nucleotides read TGTGCCACCAGCATCCCACGTGGGGCCTCTCCCTACGAGCAGTACTTC. The encoded protein is CATSIPRGASPYEQYF.

The chain carries TRBV6-1 and TRBJ2-1; 7 nucleotides agree with TRBD2. Germline V gene sequence: CDR1 MNHNS, CDR2 SASEGT. The CDR3 extends over 12 amino acids. The V gene end was trimmed by 4 bases and the J gene end by 10 bases; junction bases not matched to a gene: 4. This chain's CDR3 is CASSVAGVEQFF. The CDR3 DNA is TGTGCCAGCAGTGTGGCGGGAGTAGAGCAGTTCTTC.

The V gene is TRBV28, the J gene TRBJ1-5, with unresolved D. Germline CDR1 reads MDHEN; CDR2 reads SYDVKM. V shed 5 bases and J shed 4 bases, with 18 bases lying between them. CDR3 size: 16 residues. CDR3 nucleotide sequence: TGTGCCAGCAGTCCCCAGGCTGGAGTGGCAAATCAGCCCCAGCATTTT. This sequence encodes CASSPQAGVANQPQHF.

The chain carries TRBV25-1 and TRBJ2-2; D remains unclear. Germline CDR1 is MGHDK and CDR2 is SYGVNS. The germline V and J ends were trimmed by 3 bases and 6 bases, with 8 bases remaining between them. The CDR3 is 13 amino acids. CDR3 sequence reads: CASSESRPGELFF. In DNA, the CDR3 is TGTGCCAGCAGTGAGTCTAGACCCGGGGAGCTGTTTTTT.

The chain couples TRBV5-4 to TRBJ2-7; 14 nucleotides agree with TRBD2. J lost 4 bases, V lost 4 bases, and 7 bases had no gene match. This CDR3 comprises 16 residues. CDR1 SGHNT and CDR2 YYREEE come from the germline V gene (reference sequence). The CDR3 region is CASSPGGLAGEYEQYF. In DNA form, the CDR3 reads TGTGCCAGCAGCCCCGGGGGACTAGCGGGAGAGTACGAGCAGTACTTC.

The chain uses TRBV14 and TRBJ1-3, with 7 bases aligning to TRBD1. This CDR3 spans 14 amino acids. In germline, CDR1 is SGHDN, CDR2 FVKESK. Losses at the gene ends were 4 bases for V and 2 bases for J; bases not matched to a gene: 2. Here the CDR3 reads CASSLQGAGNTIYF. The CDR3 DNA reads as TGTGCCAGCAGCCTTCAGGGGGCTGGAAACACCATATATTTT. The variable domain in full, completed from reference TRBV14 and TRBJ1-3, reads EAGVTQFPSHSVIEKGQTVTLRCDPISGHDNLYWYRRVMGKEIKFLLHFVKESKQDESGMPNNRFLAERTGGTYSTLKVQPAELEDSGVYFCASSLQGAGNTIYFGEGSWLTVV.

A single count supports this clone. The chain uses TRBV7-9 and TRBJ1-1; no clear D gene. Trimming stripped 0 bases from V and 7 bases from J, with 6 bases between. The CDR3 is 12 amino acids. Germline V gene data show CDR1 as SEHNR and CDR2 as FQNEAQ (reference sequence). CDR3 sequence: CASSLAFSEAFF. CDR3 in DNA: TGTGCCAGCAGCTTAGCTTTCAGTGAAGCTTTCTTT.

The chain is built from TRBV2 and TRBJ1-2; possible D gene TRBD1, 6 bases. The CDR3 extends over 14 amino acids. From germline, CDR1 is SNHLY and CDR2 FYNNEI. V was cut by 3 bases and J by 8 bases, with 16 bases left in between. In DNA form, the CDR3 reads TGTGCCAGCAGTGATGGAGGCAGGGGTTACGGCTACACCTTC. Residues: CASSDGGRGYGYTF.

The chain couples TRBV11-3 to TRBJ2-5; 8 bases fit TRBD2. The CDR3 is made up of 16 amino acids. Germline CDR1 and CDR2: SGHNT and YENEEA. V gave up 5 bases and J gave up 4 bases; unmatched junction bases: 12. The CDR3 region is CASSLGGSGKGETQYF. In DNA form, the CDR3 reads TGTGCCAGCAGCCTAGGGGGTAGCGGGAAGGGAGAGACCCAGTACTTC.

The chain recombines TRBV14 with TRBJ2-1, with D unresolved. Germline CDR1 and CDR2: SGHDN and FVKESK. CDR3 length: 17 amino acids. Trimming pared 0 bases from V and 6 bases from J, leaving 18 bases between. In DNA form, the CDR3 reads TGTGCCAGCAGCCAAGATGGTGGCCCAGGAGTATTCAATGAGCAGTTCTTC. This translates into CASSQDGGPGVFNEQFF.

This sequence joins TRBV11-2 and TRBJ1-2; D is uncertain. Per germline, CDR1 SGHAT and CDR2 FQNNGV. V was cut by 5 bases and J by 3 bases, with 10 bases left in between. This CDR3 is 13 amino acids long. The CDR3 is CASSKGADYGYTF. The CDR3 DNA follows: TGTGCCAGCAGCAAAGGCGCGGACTATGGCTACACCTTC.

This chain links TRBV2 with TRBJ2-3; D remains unclear. V lost 6 bases and J 0 bases, leaving 7 bases between the germline ends. This CDR3 has 13 residues. Per germline, CDR1 SNHLY and CDR2 FYNNEI. This CDR3 is CASRLDSTDTQYF. CDR3 DNA: TGTGCCAGCAGGTTGGACAGCACAGATACGCAGTATTTT.

This chain links TRBV5-6 with TRBJ1-1, with no clear D. Trimming removed 4 bases from V and 5 bases from J, with 18 bases in between. The V gene's germline CDR1 is SGHDT and CDR2 YYEEEE. The CDR3 totals 15 residues. Written as DNA, the CDR3 is TGTGCCAGCAGCCGATCAGGTTCGTTGTGGACTGAAGCTTTCTTT. Its protein product is CASSRSGSLWTEAFF.